This is a list of T cell receptor beta chains from one sample in a study of identical twins. TCRdb independently ran MiXCR on the 5' RACE reads; one entry per CDR3 protein. Among about 1.7 million distinct CDR3 sequences listed, under 35% were seen once. The source material was cord blood. These receptors were collected from a newborn girl in good health. Each CDR3 is given with its conserved first and last residue. D genes are given only for firm matches. The listing skips clone size in some rows; elsewhere it reads once, few, many or a size class.

v_gene: TRBV25-1
j_gene: TRBJ1-2
abundance: .
d_gene: .
CDR3nt: TGTGCCAGCAGTGACCCCACCAACGACAGGTATCCTATGATCTACACCTTC
CDR3aa: CASSDPTNDRYPMIYTF

v_gene: TRBV9
j_gene: TRBJ2-1
abundance: .
d_gene: .
CDR3nt: TGTGCCAGCGGGGACGGCTCCTACAATGAGCAGTTCTTC
CDR3aa: CASGDGSYNEQFF

v_gene: TRBV7-2
j_gene: TRBJ2-3
abundance: few
d_gene: .
CDR3nt: TGTGCCAGCAGCTTAGGAGGTGACCGCACAGATACGCAGTATTTT
CDR3aa: CASSLGGDRTDTQYF

v_gene: TRBV10-3
j_gene: TRBJ2-7
abundance: few
d_gene: .
CDR3nt: TGTGCCATCAGTGAATCCTCCAACGGGGCGGTCGAGCAGTACTTC
CDR3aa: CAISESSNGAVEQYF

v_gene: TRBV12-3/TRBV12-4
j_gene: TRBJ2-4
abundance: .
d_gene: .
CDR3nt: TGTGCCAGCAGTAGACGACAGGCCTACGGGCAGTACTTC
CDR3aa: CASSRRQAYGQYF

v_gene: TRBV20-1
j_gene: TRBJ2-1
abundance: few
d_gene: TRBD1
CDR3nt: TGCAGTGCTGGGCGGAACAGGGGACAGGGGGCCAATGAGCAGTTCTTC
CDR3aa: CSAGRNRGQGANEQFF

v_gene: TRBV20-1
j_gene: TRBJ2-1
abundance: .
d_gene: .
CDR3nt: TGCAGTGCTAGCGGGCTAGCGCGCTCCTACAATGAGCAGTTCTTC
CDR3aa: CSASGLARSYNEQFF

v_gene: TRBV6-1
j_gene: TRBJ2-5
abundance: .
d_gene: TRBD2
CDR3nt: TGTGCCAGCAGTAGTCTAGCGGGAGGGCAGTACTTC
CDR3aa: CASSSLAGGQYF

v_gene: TRBV20-1
j_gene: TRBJ1-4
abundance: few
d_gene: .
CDR3nt: TGCAGTGCCCGGGACGGCACTAATGAAAAACTGTTTTTT
CDR3aa: CSARDGTNEKLFF

v_gene: TRBV20-1
j_gene: TRBJ1-2
abundance: .
d_gene: .
CDR3nt: TGCAGTGCTAGAGATGGGGGTAGGGCCACTAACTATGGCTACACCTTC
CDR3aa: CSARDGGRATNYGYTF

v_gene: TRBV7-6
j_gene: TRBJ2-7
abundance: few
d_gene: .
CDR3nt: TGTGCCAGCAGCTTAGAAGTCAGGCCAACTTACGAGCAGTACTTC
CDR3aa: CASSLEVRPTYEQYF

v_gene: TRBV10-3
j_gene: TRBJ1-6
abundance: .
d_gene: TRBD1
CDR3nt: TGTGCCATCAGCTCGACAGGGAGCTCCTATAATTCACCCCTCCACTTT
CDR3aa: CAISSTGSSYNSPLHF

v_gene: TRBV7-9
j_gene: TRBJ2-3
abundance: .
d_gene: .
CDR3nt: TGTGCCAGCAGCTTAGCGCGGGCGTTCACAGATACGCAGTATTTT
CDR3aa: CASSLARAFTDTQYF

v_gene: TRBV6-5
j_gene: TRBJ2-1
abundance: .
d_gene: .
CDR3nt: TGTGCCAGCAGTTACTCGTCATTCGGCAATGAGCAGTTCTTC
CDR3aa: CASSYSSFGNEQFF

v_gene: TRBV12-5
j_gene: TRBJ2-1
abundance: few
d_gene: .
CDR3nt: TGTGCTAGTGGTTTGGTACTAGGGGGTTCTACCTACAATGAGCAGTTCTTC
CDR3aa: CASGLVLGGSTYNEQFF

v_gene: TRBV10-3
j_gene: TRBJ1-4
abundance: .
d_gene: TRBD1
CDR3nt: TGTGCCATCAGTGGGACAGGGTTAAAACTGTTTTTT
CDR3aa: CAISGTGLKLFF

v_gene: TRBV10-3
j_gene: TRBJ2-1
abundance: .
d_gene: .
CDR3nt: TGTGCCATCAGTGGAGGGCCGAACAATGAGCAGTTCTTC
CDR3aa: CAISGGPNNEQFF

v_gene: TRBV9
j_gene: TRBJ2-1
abundance: .
d_gene: TRBD2
CDR3nt: TGTGCCAGCAGCGTATCGCGGGGGGTCTACAATGAGCAGTTCTTC
CDR3aa: CASSVSRGVYNEQFF

v_gene: TRBV6-6
j_gene: TRBJ2-2
abundance: .
d_gene: TRBD2
CDR3nt: TGTGCCAGCAGTCCTTCGGGGAGGGGCGGGGAGCTGTTTTTT
CDR3aa: CASSPSGRGGELFF

v_gene: TRBV2
j_gene: TRBJ2-3
abundance: few
d_gene: .
CDR3nt: TGTGCCAGCAGTGGGCGGGGCCAACTCACAGATACGCAGTATTTT
CDR3aa: CASSGRGQLTDTQYF

v_gene: TRBV12-3/TRBV12-4
j_gene: TRBJ2-3
abundance: .
d_gene: TRBD1
CDR3nt: TGTGCCAGCAGTCCGCCGACAGGGGGGCACGGTACGCAGTATTTT
CDR3aa: CASSPPTGGHGTQYF

v_gene: TRBV6-2/TRBV6-3
j_gene: TRBJ2-4
abundance: few
d_gene: .
CDR3nt: TGTGCCAGCAGTTACTCGACGTGGATAGCCAAAGGGCAGTACTTC
CDR3aa: CASSYSTWIAKGQYF

v_gene: TRBV24-1
j_gene: TRBJ1-2
abundance: few
d_gene: .
CDR3nt: TGTGCCACCAGTGATGCGGACAGAGGCTATGGCTACACCTTC
CDR3aa: CATSDADRGYGYTF

v_gene: TRBV5-1
j_gene: TRBJ2-1
abundance: few
d_gene: TRBD2
CDR3nt: TGCGCCAGCAGCTTGGCCCCCGCTAGCGGGGGGGTCTACAATGAGCAGTTCTTC
CDR3aa: CASSLAPASGGVYNEQFF

v_gene: TRBV10-3
j_gene: TRBJ2-5
abundance: .
d_gene: TRBD2
CDR3nt: TGTGCCATCAACTCCAGGACTAGCGGGGGGAAAAATGAGCAGTACTTC
CDR3aa: CAINSRTSGGKNEQYF

v_gene: TRBV11-2
j_gene: TRBJ2-2
abundance: .
d_gene: .
CDR3nt: TGTGCCAGCTGTTGGGGGACCTACACCGGGGAGCTGTTTTTT
CDR3aa: CASCWGTYTGELFF

v_gene: TRBV4-1
j_gene: TRBJ1-2
abundance: .
d_gene: .
CDR3nt: TGCGCCAGCAGCCAAGGGATTACGGCCTATGGCTACACCTTC
CDR3aa: CASSQGITAYGYTF

v_gene: TRBV6-2/TRBV6-3
j_gene: TRBJ2-7
abundance: .
d_gene: TRBD2
CDR3nt: TGTGCCAGCGGATGGACTAGCGGTTCCTACGAGCAGTACTTC
CDR3aa: CASGWTSGSYEQYF

v_gene: TRBV19
j_gene: TRBJ1-2
abundance: .
d_gene: .
CDR3nt: TGTGCCTCGGTAGATCCGGGACGGTTCGAAGCTAACTATGGCTACACCTTC
CDR3aa: CASVDPGRFEANYGYTF

v_gene: TRBV3-1
j_gene: TRBJ2-1
abundance: few
d_gene: TRBD2
CDR3nt: TGTGCCAGCAGCCACCTTGCCGGGGGACTAGCGAGCAACAATGAGCAGTTCTTC
CDR3aa: CASSHLAGGLASNNEQFF

v_gene: TRBV12-3/TRBV12-4
j_gene: TRBJ2-7
abundance: many
d_gene: TRBD2
CDR3nt: TGTGCCAGCAGTCCTTTAGCGGGAGGAAGCTACGAGCAGTACTTC
CDR3aa: CASSPLAGGSYEQYF

v_gene: TRBV10-3
j_gene: TRBJ2-5
abundance: few
d_gene: TRBD2
CDR3nt: TGTGCCATCAGTGAGTCGGCTAGCGGTGGGGAGACCCAGTACTTC
CDR3aa: CAISESASGGETQYF

v_gene: TRBV20-1
j_gene: TRBJ2-4
abundance: many
d_gene: TRBD2
CDR3nt: TGCAGTGCTAGAGATGGTAGGCGGGAGGGCCGCAACATTCAGTACTTC
CDR3aa: CSARDGRREGRNIQYF

v_gene: TRBV28
j_gene: TRBJ2-5
abundance: .
d_gene: TRBD2
CDR3nt: TGTGCCAGCAACGGCGGGGGGCGAGAGACCCAGTACTTC
CDR3aa: CASNGGGRETQYF

v_gene: TRBV6-5
j_gene: TRBJ1-2
abundance: .
d_gene: .
CDR3nt: TGTGCCAGCAGTTACTCACGGGGGGTTGGCTACACCTTC
CDR3aa: CASSYSRGVGYTF